Reported below is one T cell receptor beta chain. The antigen remains unidentified. Different DNA sequences within this sample yield the same CDR3. These data come from a study of beta chain features in type 1 diabetes. At the level of the study: Comparable age, gender and cell yields were observed in patients relative to healthy donors. The study's findings and limits: Moderate but significant shortening of TCRB CDR3s was recorded in all four CD4+ subsets from Type 1 diabetes patients.

Sequenced material consisted of expressed TCRB transcripts (all of the isolated RNA was reverse transcribed). Sequencing was performed with immunoSEQ multiplex PCR; in TCRdb, only in-frame clones are kept and a portion is missing. The data show around 70,000 clones, roughly 49% seen once. Germline values: CDR1 KGHSH, CDR2 LQKENI. CDR3 size: 16 residues. Trimming took 1 base from V and 0 from J; bases not matched to a gene: 1. The receptor's source is a man younger than 40 with type 1 diabetes. The chain carries TRBV18 and TRBJ2-3, with 10 bases identical to TRBD2. Sequencing was carried out using central memory CD4+ T cells from blood. The CDR3 region has the DNA TGTGCCAGCTCACCACTACTAGCGGGAAGCACAGATACGCAGTATTTT. Translated: CASSPLLAGSTDTQYF. Full variable domain (rest looked up from reference TRBV18 and TRBJ2-3): NAGVMQNPRHLVRRRGQEARLRCSPMKGHSHVYWYRQLPEEGLKFMVYLQKENIIDESGMPKERFSAEFPKEGPSILRIQQVVRGDSAAYFCASSPLLAGSTDTQYFGPGTRLTVL.